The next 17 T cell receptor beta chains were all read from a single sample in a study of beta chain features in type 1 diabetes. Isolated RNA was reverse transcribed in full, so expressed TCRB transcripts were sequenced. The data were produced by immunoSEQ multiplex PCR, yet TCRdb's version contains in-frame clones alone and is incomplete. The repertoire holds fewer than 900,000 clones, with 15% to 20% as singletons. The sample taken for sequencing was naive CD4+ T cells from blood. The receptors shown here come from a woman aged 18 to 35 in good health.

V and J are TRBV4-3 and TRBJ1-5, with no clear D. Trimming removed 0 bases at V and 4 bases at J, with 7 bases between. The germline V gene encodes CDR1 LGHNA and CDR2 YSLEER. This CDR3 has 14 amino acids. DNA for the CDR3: TGCGCCAGCAGCCAAGATATGGGGAATCAGCCCCAGCATTTT. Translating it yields CASSQDMGNQPQHF.

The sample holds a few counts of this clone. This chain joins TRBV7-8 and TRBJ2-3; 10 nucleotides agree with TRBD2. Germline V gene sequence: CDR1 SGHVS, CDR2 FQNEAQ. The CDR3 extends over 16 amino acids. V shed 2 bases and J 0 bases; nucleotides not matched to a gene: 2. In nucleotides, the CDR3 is TGTGCCAGCAGCTTAAGCGGGGGGGGAAGCACAGATACGCAGTATTTT. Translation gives CASSLSGGGSTDTQYF.

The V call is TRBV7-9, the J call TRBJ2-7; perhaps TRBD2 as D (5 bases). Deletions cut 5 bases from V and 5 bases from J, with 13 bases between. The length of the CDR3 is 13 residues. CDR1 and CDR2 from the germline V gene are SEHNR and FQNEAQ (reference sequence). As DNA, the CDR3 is TGTGCCAGCAGCGCTATGGGAGTACACGAGCAGTACTTC. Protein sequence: CASSAMGVHEQYF. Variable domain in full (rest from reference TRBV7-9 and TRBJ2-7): DTGVSQNPRHKITKRGQNVTFRCDPISEHNRLYWYRQTLGQGPEFLTYFQNEAQLEKSRLLSDRFSAERPKGSFSTLEIQRTEQGDSAMYLCASSAMGVHEQYFGPGTRLTVT.

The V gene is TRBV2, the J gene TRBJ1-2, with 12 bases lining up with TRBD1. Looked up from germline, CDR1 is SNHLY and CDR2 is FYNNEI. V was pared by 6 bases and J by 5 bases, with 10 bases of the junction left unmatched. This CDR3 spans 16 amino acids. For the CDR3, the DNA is TGTGCCAGCAGAAAACCGGGACAGGGGGCTGGTTATGGCTACACCTTC. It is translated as CASRKPGQGAGYGYTF.

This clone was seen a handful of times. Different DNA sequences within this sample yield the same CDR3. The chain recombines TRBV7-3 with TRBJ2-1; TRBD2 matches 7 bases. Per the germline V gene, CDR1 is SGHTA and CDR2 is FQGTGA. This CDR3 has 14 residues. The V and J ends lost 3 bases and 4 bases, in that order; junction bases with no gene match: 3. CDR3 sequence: CASSLSGTYNEQFF. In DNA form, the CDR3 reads TGTGCCAGCAGCTTGAGCGGGACGTACAATGAGCAGTTCTTC.

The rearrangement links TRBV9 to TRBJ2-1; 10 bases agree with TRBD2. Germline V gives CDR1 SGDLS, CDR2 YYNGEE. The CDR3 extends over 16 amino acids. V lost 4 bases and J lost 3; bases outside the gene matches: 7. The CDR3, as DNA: TGTGCCAGCAGCCAAACTAGCGGGACTCTCTACAATGAGCAGTTCTTC. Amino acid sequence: CASSQTSGTLYNEQFF.

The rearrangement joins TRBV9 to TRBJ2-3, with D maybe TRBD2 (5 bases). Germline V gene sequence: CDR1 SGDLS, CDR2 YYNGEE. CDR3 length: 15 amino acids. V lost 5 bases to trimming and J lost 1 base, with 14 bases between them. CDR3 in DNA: TGTGCCAGCAGTATTGCTGGAGGTCGCACAGATACGCAGTATTTT. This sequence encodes CASSIAGGRTDTQYF.

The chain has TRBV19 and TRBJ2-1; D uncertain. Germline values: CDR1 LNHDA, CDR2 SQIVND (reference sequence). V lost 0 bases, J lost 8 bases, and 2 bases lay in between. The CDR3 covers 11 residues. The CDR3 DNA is TGTGCCAGTAGTATAGATCATGAGCAGTTCTTC. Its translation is CASSIDHEQFF.

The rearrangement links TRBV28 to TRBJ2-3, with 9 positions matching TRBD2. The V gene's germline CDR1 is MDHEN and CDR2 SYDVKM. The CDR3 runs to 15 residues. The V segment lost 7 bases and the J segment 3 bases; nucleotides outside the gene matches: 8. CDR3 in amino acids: CASTLAGAGTDTQYF. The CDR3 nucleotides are TGTGCCAGCACCTTAGCGGGAGCGGGGACAGATACGCAGTATTTT.

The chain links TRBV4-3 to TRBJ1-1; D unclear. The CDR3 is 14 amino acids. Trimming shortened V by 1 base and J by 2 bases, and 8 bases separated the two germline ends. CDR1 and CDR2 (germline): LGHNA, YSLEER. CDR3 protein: CASSQGIENTEAFF. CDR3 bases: TGCGCCAGCAGCCAAGGCATTGAAAACACTGAAGCTTTCTTT.

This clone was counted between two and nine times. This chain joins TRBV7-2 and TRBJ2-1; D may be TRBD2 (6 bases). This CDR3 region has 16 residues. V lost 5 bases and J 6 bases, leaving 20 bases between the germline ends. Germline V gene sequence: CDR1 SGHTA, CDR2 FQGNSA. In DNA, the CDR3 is TGTGCCAGCAGCAACCTCGGGGGTAGGGGAGGCAATGAGCAGTTCTTC. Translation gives CASSNLGGRGGNEQFF.

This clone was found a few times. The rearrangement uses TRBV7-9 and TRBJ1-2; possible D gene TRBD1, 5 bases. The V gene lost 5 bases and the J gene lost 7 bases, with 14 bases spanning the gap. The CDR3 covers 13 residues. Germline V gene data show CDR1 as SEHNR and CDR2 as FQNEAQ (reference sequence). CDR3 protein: CASSSGTLGGYTF. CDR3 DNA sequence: TGTGCCAGCAGCAGCGGGACCCTCGGTGGCTACACCTTC.

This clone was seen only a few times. The CDR3 spells CASSPRAGLNTGELFF. The CDR3 DNA follows: TGTGCCAGCAGCCCCAGAGCGGGACTGAACACCGGGGAGCTGTTTTTT. The rearrangement links TRBV7-2 to TRBJ2-2, with 7 bases identical to TRBD2. This CDR3 contains 16 residues. Germline V gene lookup returns CDR1 SGHTA and CDR2 FQGNSA. V gave up 5 bases and J gave up 1 base; unmatched junction bases: 7.

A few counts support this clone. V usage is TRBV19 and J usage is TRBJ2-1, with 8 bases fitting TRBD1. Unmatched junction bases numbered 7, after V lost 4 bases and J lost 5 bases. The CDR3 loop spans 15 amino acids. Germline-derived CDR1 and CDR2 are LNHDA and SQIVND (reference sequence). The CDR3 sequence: CASSTAGTGDNEQFF. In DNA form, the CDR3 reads TGTGCCAGTAGTACCGCCGGGACAGGAGACAATGAGCAGTTCTTC.

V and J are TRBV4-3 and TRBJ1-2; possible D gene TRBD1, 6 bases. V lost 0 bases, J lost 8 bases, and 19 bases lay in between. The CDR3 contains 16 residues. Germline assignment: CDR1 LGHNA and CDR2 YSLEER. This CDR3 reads CASSQDFRTVLGGYTF. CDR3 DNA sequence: TGCGCCAGCAGCCAAGATTTTCGGACAGTGTTGGGCGGCTACACCTTC.

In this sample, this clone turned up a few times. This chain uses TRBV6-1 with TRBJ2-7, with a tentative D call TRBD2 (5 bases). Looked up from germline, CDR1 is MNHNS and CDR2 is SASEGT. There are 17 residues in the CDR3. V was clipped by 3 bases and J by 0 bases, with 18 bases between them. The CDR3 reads CASSDPSGSLPSYEQYF. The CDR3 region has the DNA TGTGCCAGCAGTGATCCAAGCGGCTCTCTCCCCTCCTACGAGCAGTACTTC.

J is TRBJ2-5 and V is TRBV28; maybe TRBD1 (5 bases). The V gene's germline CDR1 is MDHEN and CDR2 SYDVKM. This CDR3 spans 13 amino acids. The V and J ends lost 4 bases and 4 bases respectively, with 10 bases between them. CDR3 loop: CASSSAGLETQYF. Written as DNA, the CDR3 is TGTGCCAGCAGTTCAGCAGGGTTAGAGACCCAGTACTTC.